These T cell receptor beta chains were read from a single sample in a study of beta chain features in type 1 diabetes. The repertoire was sequenced with immunoSEQ multiplex PCR; TCRdb's copy has only in-frame clones and lacks some. The sample lists some 410,000 clones, about an eighth seen once, with 0.045% to 0.06% in the top ten. Sequenced: naive CD4+ T cells from blood. All receptors come from a woman aged 18-29 years in good health. Each CDR3 is given with its conserved first and last residue. Each record gives: V gene, J gene, CDR3 protein.

TRBV28	TRBJ1-1	CASSLLPRNTEAFF
TRBV4-1	TRBJ2-2	CASSRPGTGTGELFF
TRBV12-5	TRBJ2-3	CASGLVRLAAGTDTQYF
TRBV7-3	TRBJ2-5	CASSLNPTVQSETQYF
TRBV9	TRBJ2-1	CASSPHRDSTGVQFF
TRBV6-6	TRBJ2-1	CASSHQESSYNEQFF
TRBV5-1	TRBJ2-5	CASSLKYGAGQETQYF
TRBV29-1	TRBJ2-7	CSVSTGVGGSYEQYF
TRBV6-5	TRBJ2-6	CASSYSSGANVLTF
TRBV7-9	TRBJ2-1	CASSLARTSGVSSYNEQFF
TRBV30	TRBJ2-7	CAWSADRAAHEQYF
TRBV5-1	TRBJ2-7	CASSLAGRTYEQYF
TRBV20-1	TRBJ1-4	CSASLEGKLFF
TRBV6-5	TRBJ2-3	CASSYKQGPADTQYF
TRBV29-1	TRBJ2-7	CSVVWVLTYEQYF
TRBV7-9	TRBJ2-5	CASSLPPKAETQYF
TRBV6-5	TRBJ2-2	CASSHLAVTGELFF
TRBV25-1	TRBJ2-2	CASSTGRGWAGELFF
TRBV4-3	TRBJ2-2	CASSQDPREGELFF
TRBV2	TRBJ1-2	CASRATGTNYGYTF
TRBV30	TRBJ2-2	CAWRGTANTGELFF
TRBV30	TRBJ1-1	CALNQQGFTEAFF
TRBV9	TRBJ2-5	CASSVVAASVWETQYF
TRBV2	TRBJ1-1	CASSVQINTEAFF
TRBV29-1	TRBJ2-1	CSVAPPGRGEQFF
TRBV7-2	TRBJ2-1	CASSRIRDGSNEQFF
TRBV11-2	TRBJ2-1	CASSFGAGNYNEQFF
TRBV2	TRBJ1-1	CASSREWNTEAFF
TRBV7-9	TRBJ1-1	CASSLLHNTAFF
TRBV29-1	TRBJ1-2	CSVRGRGRPNYGYTF
TRBV11-2	TRBJ2-1	CASSLGCGNSYNEQFF
TRBV7-2	TRBJ2-7	CASSTEGLAGSYEQYF
TRBV4-2	TRBJ1-2	CASSQLWTGKPQGYTF
TRBV5-1	TRBJ2-3	CASSQMATRDTQYF